The clone carrying this T cell receptor (beta chain) appeared once. Its antigen is undetermined. Profiling relied on immunoSEQ multiplex PCR, and the TCRdb table lists in-frame clones only, not all of them. The table includes about 15,000 clones, roughly four fifths detected once. CDR3 length: 14 amino acids. The V gene's germline CDR1 is ENHRY and CDR2 SYGVKD. Trimming cost V 6 bases and J 3 bases, with 14 bases left between them. This sample is drawn from a study of tumor-infiltrating lymphocytes in localized non-small cell lung cancer. General study points: Available tissue quantity limited TCR sequencing to a patient subset. No link was found between tumor T-cell fraction and recurrence-free survival.

The sequence was obtained from a human donor with non-small cell lung cancer. The rearrangement joins TRBV10-3 to TRBJ1-1, with a weak D call TRBD1 (6 bases). The sequencing input was lung tumor tissue. The CDR3 spells CAIRLGQPDTEAFF. The CDR3 nucleotides read TGTGCCATCAGACTCGGACAGCCAGACACTGAAGCTTTCTTT.